Below are 6 T cell receptor beta chains sequenced from a single sample in a study of control samples from healthy donors and cancer patients. Data came from immunoSEQ multiplex PCR; TCRdb stores just in-frame clones and leaves some out. The data contain approximately 160,000 clones, 91% of them singletons. The sample comprised blood. Source of these receptors: a woman between 40 and 50 years old in good health.

The chain combines TRBV7-9 with TRBJ2-3; the match to TRBD2 covers 8 bases. J gave up 2 bases and V 8 bases, and 6 bases lay outside the gene matches. This CDR3 has 14 residues. CDR1 is SEHNR, CDR2 FQNEAQ, per germline (reference sequence). The CDR3 region has the DNA TGTGCCAGCCCCGGGGGGGGAAACACAGATACGCAGTATTTT. Protein: CASPGGGNTDTQYF.

The gene calls are TRBV5-4 and TRBJ1-2; a weak D match, TRBD1 (5 bases). The CDR3 length is 13 residues. Trimming stripped 0 bases from V and 6 bases from J, with 9 bases between. Germline V gives CDR1 SGHNT, CDR2 YYREEE (reference sequence). The CDR3 DNA sequence: TGTGCCAGCAGCTTGGTAGGGGCGGATGGCTACACCTTC. Translating gives CASSLVGADGYTF.

This chain joins TRBV18 and TRBJ2-3, with 7 bases matching TRBD2. CDR1 and CDR2 from the germline V gene are KGHSH and LQKENI. The CDR3 has 13 amino acids. Germline trimming cut 3 bases from V and 6 bases from J; bases unmatched to any gene: 3. For the CDR3, the DNA is TGTGCCAGCTCACCTTTACTAGCGGATACGCAGTATTTT. Its protein is CASSPLLADTQYF.

Remarks on this clone: No DNA is shown, since the ends of the CDR3 on it are uncertain; the CDR3 is the one TCRdb lists. The chain combines TRBV5-1 with TRBJ1-1. The germline V gene has CDR1 SGHRS and CDR2 YFSETQ. The CDR3 is 14 amino acids long, termini counted. The CDR3 spells CASSLFGSGAEAFF.

The rearrangement joins TRBV5-1 to TRBJ2-7, with TRBD2 identical over 7 bases. CDR3 length: 15 amino acids. Per the germline V gene, CDR1 is SGHRS and CDR2 is YFSETQ. V dropped 0 bases and J dropped 0; count of bases not matched to a gene: 3. CDR3 nucleotide sequence: TGCGCCAGCAGCTTGGGTGGGGGGGACTCCTACGAGCAGTACTTC. The encoded protein is CASSLGGGDSYEQYF. The variable domain in full, completed from reference TRBV5-1 and TRBJ2-7, reads KAGVTQTPRYLIKTRGQQVTLSCSPISGHRSVSWYQQTPGQGLQFLFEYFSETQRNKGNFPGRFSGRQFSNSRSEMNVSTLELGDSALYLCASSLGGGDSYEQYFGPGTRLTVT.

This rearrangement joins TRBV4-1 to TRBJ1-2, with D hard to call. The germline gives CDR1 MGHRA, CDR2 YSYEKL. The CDR3 consists of 14 residues. V was shortened by 0 bases and J by 1 base, with 6 bases between the two germline ends. CDR3 DNA: TGCGCCAGCAGCCAAGAAGAGATTAACTATGGCTACACCTTC. Translated: CASSQEEINYGYTF.